Presented here are 14 T cell receptor beta chains from one specimen sequenced in a study of blood T cell repertoires in COVID-19. TCRdb keeps only in-frame clones here, not all; method: immunoSEQ multiplex PCR. The sample includes roughly 210,000 clones, less than 90% of them seen just once. Sequenced material: peripheral blood. All receptors derive from a woman at least 80 years old with COVID-19, enrolled during active disease.

This chain connects TRBV6-2 or TRBV6-3 to TRBJ2-1, with 13 bases identical to TRBD2. The CDR3 extends over 16 amino acids. Germline values: CDR1 MNHEY, CDR2 SVGEGT. V trimming: 4 bases; J trimming: 7 bases; junction bases outside the gene matches: 7. This CDR3 reads CASSSTTSGGINEQFF. In DNA, the CDR3 is TGTGCCAGCAGTTCCACGACTAGCGGGGGGATTAATGAGCAGTTCTTC.

The V gene is TRBV2, the J gene TRBJ2-7; possibly TRBD2 for D (6 bases). This CDR3 comprises 12 residues. Trimming cost V 8 bases and J 2 bases, with 10 bases left between them. Germline V gives CDR1 SNHLY, CDR2 FYNNEI. CDR3 nucleotides: TGTGCCAGCGGGGCGGGAACCTACGAGCAGTACTTC. It yields the protein CASGAGTYEQYF.

This sequence joins TRBV19 and TRBJ1-2; weak D call: TRBD1 (6 bases). The CDR3 extends over 13 amino acids. Between the trimmed V and J ends, which lost 3 bases and 3 bases, there was a span of 8 bases. CDR1 is LNHDA and CDR2 is SQIVND in the germline V gene (reference sequence). This CDR3 is CASSIRQDYGYTF. The CDR3 region has the DNA TGTGCCAGTAGTATTAGACAGGACTATGGCTACACCTTC. The full variable domain, completed using reference TRBV19 and TRBJ1-2, is DGGITQSPKYLFRKEGQNVTLSCEQNLNHDAMYWYRQDPGQGLRLIYYSQIVNDFQKGDIAEGYSVSREKKESFPLTVTSAQKNPTAFYLCASSIRQDYGYTFGSGTRLTVV.

The V gene is TRBV13, the J gene TRBJ2-2; a weak D match, TRBD1 (6 bases). V was cut by 2 bases and J by 5 bases, with 15 bases left in between. The CDR3 length is 16 residues. CDR1 is PRHDT and CDR2 is FYEKMQ in the germline V gene (reference sequence). CDR3 protein: CASSLPGDPGTGELFF. CDR3 DNA: TGTGCCAGCAGCTTACCAGGGGACCCCGGAACCGGGGAGCTGTTTTTT.

This clone was seen once. CDR3 in DNA: TGTGCCAGCAGTCTTGGACAGGTCCAAGGCTACACCTTC. It translates to CASSLGQVQGYTF. The chain uses TRBV28 and TRBJ1-2; 7 bases are shared with TRBD1. Germline-derived CDR1 and CDR2 are MDHEN and SYDVKM. The CDR3 has 13 amino acids. The trim removed 5 bases at V and 8 bases at J, leaving 8 bases unmatched.

The chain couples TRBV5-1 to TRBJ2-5, with D tentatively TRBD2 (6 bases). CDR1 and CDR2 (germline): SGHRS, YFSETQ. The CDR3 spans 15 residues. Trimming shortened V by 4 bases and J by 5 bases, and 18 bases separated the two germline ends. The CDR3 sequence: CASSPTGTSTETQYF. The CDR3, as DNA: TGCGCCAGCAGCCCAACGGGTACTAGCACGGAGACCCAGTACTTC.

The chain couples TRBV6-5 to TRBJ1-2; 8 nucleotides align to TRBD1. V shed 4 bases, J shed 3 bases, and the junction held 7 bases outside the gene matches. There are 15 residues in the CDR3. The germline gives CDR1 MNHEY, CDR2 SVGAGI. Here the CDR3 reads CASSFRDRRYYGYTF. Here the CDR3 DNA reads TGTGCCAGCAGTTTCCGGGACAGGCGGTACTATGGCTACACCTTC.

J is TRBJ1-1 and V is TRBV6-5; TRBD1 agrees at 12 bases. V shed 2 bases, J shed 11 bases, and the junction held 9 bases outside the gene matches. The germline CDR1 and CDR2 sequences are MNHEY and SVGAGI. CDR3 size: 15 residues. The CDR3 sequence is CASSYGDRGLFWAFF. As DNA, the CDR3 is TGTGCCAGCAGTTACGGGGACAGGGGGCTTTTCTGGGCTTTCTTT.

The V and J genes are TRBV28 and TRBJ2-7; D gene unclear. CDR1 and CDR2 from the germline V gene are MDHEN and SYDVKM. The CDR3 is 12 amino acids. V lost 1 base to trimming and J lost 4 bases, with 5 bases between them. CDR3 amino acids: CASSLLNYEQYF. DNA of the CDR3: TGTGCCAGCAGTTTATTAAATTACGAGCAGTACTTC.

J is TRBJ2-2 and V is TRBV4-1; TRBD2 aligns across 8 bases. There are 16 residues in the CDR3. CDR1 is MGHRA, CDR2 YSYEKL, per germline. Trimming took 4 bases from V and 4 from J; bases not matched to a gene: 8. The CDR3 region has the DNA TGCGCCAGCAGCCCTCGGAGCGGGGGATTCACCGGGGAGCTGTTTTTT. Protein: CASSPRSGGFTGELFF.

CDR3 coding DNA: TGTGCCAGCAGCCCTAGACAGGGTGATGGCTACACCTTC. This sequence encodes CASSPRQGDGYTF. The chain carries TRBV3-1 (or the pseudogene TRBV3-2) and TRBJ1-2; 7 bases line up with TRBD1. Looked up from germline, CDR1 is LGHDT and CDR2 is YNNKEL (reference sequence). Trimming at V came to 4 bases and at J to 6 bases, leaving 5 bases not matched to a gene. This CDR3 comprises 13 residues.

The chain links TRBV5-1 to TRBJ1-5; D unresolved. CDR1 and CDR2 from the germline V gene are SGHRS and YFSETQ. V was shortened by 3 bases and J by 5 bases, with 15 bases between the two germline ends. The CDR3 is 15 residues long. Here the CDR3 DNA reads TGCGCCAGCAGCTGGACTCCGGGCCGCGATCAGCCCCAGCATTTT. It is translated as CASSWTPGRDQPQHF. Combining the CDR3 with reference TRBV5-1 and TRBJ1-5 gives the whole variable domain KAGVTQTPRYLIKTRGQQVTLSCSPISGHRSVSWYQQTPGQGLQFLFEYFSETQRNKGNFPGRFSGRQFSNSRSEMNVSTLELGDSALYLCASSWTPGRDQPQHFGDGTRLSIL.

The chain couples TRBV7-2 to TRBJ1-2; D might be TRBD1 (6 bases). Germline values: CDR1 SGHTA, CDR2 FQGNSA. Trimming removed 4 bases at V and 4 bases at J, with 10 bases between. The CDR3 is 13 residues long. DNA for the CDR3: TGTGCCAGCAGCTCAGGGGTTGGCTATGGCTACACCTTC. Translating gives CASSSGVGYGYTF.

In its sample, this clone was seen once. This chain joins TRBV7-2 and TRBJ2-2; weak D call: TRBD1 (6 bases). Germline assignment: CDR1 SGHTA and CDR2 FQGNSA. The CDR3 spans 13 residues. V was cut by 4 bases and J by 7 bases, with 10 bases left in between. As DNA, the CDR3 is TGTGCCAGCAGCTCAGGGGTAGGCGGGGAGCTGTTTTTT. Encoded protein: CASSSGVGGELFF.